This T cell receptor (beta chain) emerged from a study of cytomegalovirus exposure and HLA in healthy donors (dated by TCRdb to 2015 to 2018). A note on the overall study: In an earlier analysis of roughly 590 of the donors, 276 Gb of sequence data and 117 million unique TCR beta sequences from approximately 180 million T cells were reported. An early release covering roughly 580 HLA-typed donors comprised approximately 300 gigabases of sequencing data and around 86 million unique TCR sequences. Among the approximately 420 genotyped donors, around 79% belonged to the genetic ancestry cluster associated with self-reported Caucasian donors. The aim of the study was to test whether cataloging public T cell receptors could identify signatures of past pathogen exposure. The study used immunosequencing to profile the T cell repertoires of several hundred subjects and linked those repertoires to cytomegalovirus serostatus. Along with the approximately 600-subject first cohort, a separate validation cohort of over 90 different subjects was used. High-throughput TCR immunosequencing, statistical association of individual TCRs with disease status, and machine learning were combined to predict cytomegalovirus infection status. A later analysis re-examined previously published TCR beta repertoires from 600 to 700 donors and added high-resolution HLA genotyping to investigate patterns of TCR occurrence. The later analysis used no new phenotypic data to find candidate immune exposures, relying instead on TCR beta sequences and their occurrence across donors. To decide whether each TCR beta V gene segment behaved as functional or pseudogenic, an earlier analysis of some 600 of the donors relied on high-throughput TCR beta sequencing. Donor age, sex, ethnicity and CMV serostatus were compiled alongside the repertoire data. A later genetic analysis used genome-wide SNP genotypes for about 60% of the 666 donors, treating that subset as a discovery cohort. All discovery cohort repertoires had been generated using a single sequencing platform. Both class I and class II loci were covered by HLA typing, at four-digit resolution. The number of typed donors differed by locus: about 629-630 for A, B, C, DRB1 and DQB1; some 500 for DQA1; 606 for DPA1; and roughly 470 for DPB1. Four to six DR-DQ haplotypes were handled as single units for association and clustering, since linkage in the cohort was strong. On average, roughly 240,000 unique TCR beta nucleotide sequences were sequenced per donor among a few hundred genotyped donors of the cohort, with 15% to 20% of those sequences being non-productive.

Library preparation used the immunoSEQ multiplex PCR assay. A mixture of 60 forward primers for TCR Vbeta segments and 13 reverse primers for TCR Jbeta segments was used in the multiplex PCR. The CDR3 region of rearranged TCR beta genes was amplified from genomic DNA by a multiplex PCR assay. Amplified TCR beta libraries were sequenced as 87-base-pair reads on the Illumina HiSeq System. Under the source paper's analysis protocol: Across the roughly 600 repertoires, a later analysis counted around 80 million unique TCR beta chains, roughly 11 million of which were shared by at least two donors. Raw reads were error-corrected and collapsed into unique sequences by a nearest-neighbor algorithm in which closely related sequences were merged to remove PCR and sequencing errors. CDR3 sequences were aligned to IMGT reference sequences to assign V, D and J gene segments. For a sequence to be retained, at least a six-nucleotide match to both a V gene segment and a J gene segment was required. Rearrangements were called productive when the CDR3 lacked stop codons and stayed in frame with V and J; all others were non-productive. Following IMGT convention, CDR3 was defined as the stretch from the second conserved V-encoded cysteine up to the conserved J-encoded phenylalanine. Sequences without an unambiguous match to a single V gene segment were excluded from the earlier analysis of a few hundred of the donors. In an earlier analysis of 587 of the donors, V segments were called functional above 56.7% productive rearrangements and were called segregating when the between-donor standard deviation exceeded 5%. A statistical classification framework was built for diagnosing cytomegalovirus status from the catalog of TCR beta chain sequences. In a later analysis, V and J genes were assigned by comparing TCR nucleotide sequences against IMGT/GENE-DB human TR gene sequences. Using the TCRdist pipeline, a later analysis assigned CDR3 sequences along with most-parsimonious VDJ recombination scenarios. In a later analysis, each TCR beta chain was defined by its CDR3 amino acid sequence together with its V-gene family, and reads lacking a unique V-gene family were excluded. In a later analysis, 550 to 650 highly shared, low-generation-probability nucleotide sequences were removed to address suspected cross-contamination and a sequencing artifact. In a later analysis, a clonal expansion index for each public chain was calculated from normalized within-repertoire ranks of inferred template counts. A later analysis computed generation probabilities with a VDJ recombination model fitted to out-of-frame rearrangements, and checked the results against IGoR. In a later analysis, hypergeometric tests were used to score TCR-TCR, TCR-HLA and TCR-CMV co-occurrence, with a repertoire-size bias correction applied to TCR pairs. False discovery rates were estimated in a later analysis by permuting HLA or CMV assignments 20 times. In a later analysis, co-occurring TCRs were grouped using DBSCAN, and TCRdist sequence similarity was added for clustering within HLA-allele-positive subsets. For co-occurrence clustering, repertoires with fewer than 30,000 or more than 120,000 public chains were excluded, along with roughly 5 repertoires with anomalous nucleotide sharing. The source is immuneACCESS, and TCRdb retained only in-frame sequences with V and J called. Part of the clones is not carried over; for the studies checked, unresolved V genes explain less than half of this, and the remainder is unexplained. That table is the source of V, J and clone size, and D and trimming were worked out from the DNA. Across this sample there are 55,000 to 80,000 clones, with roughly 80% seen only once. The leading ten clones occupy around 25% of the sample.

The cohort consisted of approximately 690 healthy bone marrow donors. At the time of sampling, all cohort members were nominally healthy, though unrecorded immune exposures were likely present. The donor tested CMV seropositive and was one of the 289 seropositive cohort members. A peripheral blood sample was provided by each donor, and peripheral blood mononuclear cells were used for TCR beta sequencing. The Qiagen DNeasy Blood Extraction Kit was used to extract genomic DNA from the blood cell samples. V loses 2 bases at its end and J loses 5 bases; junction bases beyond the gene matches: 3. Based on the germline V gene, the CDR1 and CDR2 sequences are SGHTS and YDEGEE. The CDR3 goes from the cysteine to the phenylalanine over 13 residues. Only the CDR3 DNA is retained, 39 bases long and in frame from the first base. For this clone: What antigen it recognizes has not been identified. No much larger clone exists at a distance of one base, and base qualities are not known.

On the study overall, not on this receptor specifically: A later analysis found that HLA-associated TCR beta chains were more clonally expanded and had lower generation probabilities than equally common non-associated chains. In vitro tests confirmed that a few of the cytomegalovirus-associated TCR beta chains recognize cytomegalovirus antigens. Several of the top co-occurrence clusters appeared to be linked to parvovirus B19, influenza, CMV and Epstein-Barr virus, according to a later analysis. According to a later analysis, TCR association rates differed among HLA loci, with DRB1 alleles showing the most associated TCRs and HLA-C alleles showing the fewest. In a later analysis, around 15,000 TCR beta sequences were associated with specific HLA alleles at a false discovery rate of 0.05. CMV serostatus was the only immune exposure information available for the cohort. The study gave a list of some 150 TCR beta chains associated with cytomegalovirus. This cohort had only TCR beta chains sequenced, and the lack of alpha or paired-chain data limited which features could be detected. The presence/absence analyses assumed that sequencing depth was roughly uniform across donors, and that assumption may not be true. Correlated functional status among segregating V segments might be attributable to linkage disequilibrium, but an unknown experimental factor could not be ruled out. A later genetic analysis associated a missense DCLRE1C variant with V-gene and J-gene trimming of TCR beta chains, and an independent cohort replicated the association. Broadly in line with IMGT annotations, most TCR beta V segments showed up in productive rearrangements about 87% or about 30% of the time in an earlier analysis of approximately 600 of the donors. A later genetic analysis reported fewer N-insertions in productive TCRs among donors in an Asian-associated ancestry cluster than the approximately 700-donor mean. The earlier analysis of approximately 540 of the donors excluded some 15 rarely observed V segments, including chromosome 9 orphons, because counts were too low. Because HLA typing was unavailable for some donors at each locus, only the typed subset was used in association tests. A further reported finding was that TCR beta sequences accurately predicted the HLA-A and HLA-B alleles for most subjects in the first cohort. While some public TCRs were present in many individuals, most TCR sequences turned up only very rarely across donors. It was suggested by the authors that the approach could potentially be generalized to other disease states and immunological phenotypes. Some IMGT-functional V segments, including TRBV6-2 and TRBV6-3, could not be told apart with the 87-base-pair reads, so those segments were excluded. Cytomegalovirus status was reported to be diagnosed by the classifier with high specificity and sensitivity in both the original and validation cohorts. According to a later analysis, most CMV-associated TCR beta chains appeared to be HLA-restricted, and the HLA associations seemed to be driven largely by CMV exposure. A group of highly shared sequence variants was considered likely to be a technical artifact of the sequencing pipeline. Strong co-occurrence of HLA alleles, especially DR and DQ, made assigning TCR associations to individual alleles difficult.

Material for sequencing was PBMCs. This sequence was found in a middle-aged woman in good health and CMV-seropositive. The chain uses TRBV5-8 and TRBJ1-1; 7 junctional bases match TRBD1. The CDR3 protein is CASSFHRGTEAFF. The DNA sequence is given as TGTGCCAGCAGCTTCCACAGGGGAACTGAAGCTTTCTTT.